This T cell receptor (beta chain) was sequenced for a study of cytomegalovirus exposure and HLA in healthy donors. Germline V CDR1 and CDR2: SGHDT, YYEEEE. V lost 0 bases, J lost 4 bases, and 10 bases lay in between. The CDR3 consists of 14 residues. The PCR ran on 60 Vbeta and 13 Jbeta primers. Original processing methods: The count from a later analysis was 60 million to 85 million unique TCR beta chains, around 10 million of them shared. Sequencing used immunoSEQ multiplex PCR; TCRdb keeps in-frame clones, though not all of them. V, J and clone size were drawn from that table, and D and trimming were deduced from the DNA. This sample has about 140,000 clones, with roughly 86% found just once.

Specimen: PBMCs. The clonotype originates from a man younger than 35 in good health and CMV-seropositive. The genes are TRBV5-6 and TRBJ1-2; a weak D match, TRBD1 (6 bases). The CDR3 nucleotides are TGTGCCAGCAGCTTGGAGGGACAACTCTATGGCTACACCTTC. The encoded protein is CASSLEGQLYGYTF.